A selection of T cell receptor beta chains follows, all from one sample in a study of shared clonotypes between healthy human individuals. Repertoires were generated with immunoSEQ multiplex PCR, while TCRdb's copy carries only in-frame clones and drops some. The table has roughly 1,600,000 clones, approximately 98.5% seen once; the top ten hold 0.36%. The sequenced sample was naive CD4+ T cells sorted from blood. The receptor set was obtained from a man under 40 in good health. Both conserved end residues are part of each CDR3. Each record gives: V gene, D gene, J gene, clone size, CDR3 DNA, CDR3 protein. D genes are given only for firm matches. The size field is filled for only some rows; it gives once, few, many or a size class.

TRBV10-2	NA	TRBJ2-7	NA	TGCGCCAGCAGTGATCTAATCCGGAACGAGCAGTACTTC	CASSDLIRNEQYF
TRBV10-2	TRBD2	TRBJ2-3	NA	TGCGCCAGCAGGACTAGCGGGATTACAGATACGCAGTATTTT	CASRTSGITDTQYF
TRBV28	TRBD1	TRBJ1-2	NA	TGTGCCAGCAGTTTGCGGACAGGGGGTAACTATGGCTACACCTTC	CASSLRTGGNYGYTF
TRBV25-1	TRBD1	TRBJ2-3	NA	TGTGCCAGCCAGGGGGTAACAGATACGCAGTATTTT	CASQGVTDTQYF
TRBV5-4	NA	TRBJ2-7	NA	TGTGCCAGTGGAGGGGACAGACACGAGCAGTACTTC	CASGGDRHEQYF
TRBV7-9	TRBD2	TRBJ2-5	NA	TGTGCCAGCAGCCCCAGGACTAGCGGATTTTTCGGGGAGACCCAGTACTTC	CASSPRTSGFFGETQYF
TRBV4-2	TRBD1	TRBJ1-1	NA	TGTGCCAGCAGCCAAGATGACAGGGTTGACACTGAAGCTTTCTTT	CASSQDDRVDTEAFF
TRBV7-3	NA	TRBJ2-1	NA	TGTGCCAGCAGCTTAACGACAGGCTCCGAGCAGTTCTTC	CASSLTTGSEQFF
TRBV28	TRBD1	TRBJ1-5	NA	TGTGCCAGCAGTCCAGGACAGGCCCATCAGCCCCAGCATTTT	CASSPGQAHQPQHF
TRBV28	NA	TRBJ2-2	NA	TGTGCCAGCAGTTTATTTACCGGGGGCGGCACCGGGGAGCTGTTTTTT	CASSLFTGGGTGELFF
TRBV18	NA	TRBJ2-7	NA	TGTGCCAGCTCACCGCTATTGCAGCCCTCCTACGAGCAGTACTTC	CASSPLLQPSYEQYF
TRBV5-8	TRBD1	TRBJ1-2	NA	TGTGCCAGCAGCTTCCCAGGGGGCCTTAACTATGGCTACACCTTC	CASSFPGGLNYGYTF
TRBV7-2	TRBD2	TRBJ2-3	NA	TGTGCCAGCAGCCTCCGGGCTAGCGGGCTACTACCAACAGATACGCAGTATTTT	CASSLRASGLLPTDTQYF
TRBV11-2	TRBD2	TRBJ2-1	NA	TGTGCCAGCAGCTCAGCTCATAGCGGGATCTCCTACAATGAGCAGTTCTTC	CASSSAHSGISYNEQFF
TRBV19	NA	TRBJ1-2	NA	TGTGCCAGCGCCCCCGACAGTAACTATGGCTACACCTTC	CASAPDSNYGYTF
TRBV7-8	TRBD1	TRBJ2-5	NA	TGTGCCAGCAGCTCCCTTCCGGGACAGGGTCGGGGAGAGACCCAGTACTTC	CASSSLPGQGRGETQYF
TRBV28	TRBD2	TRBJ2-2	NA	TGTGCCAGCAGTTTTTCGCTAGCGGATTACACCGGGGAGCTGTTTTTT	CASSFSLADYTGELFF
TRBV7-9	NA	TRBJ1-4	NA	TGTGCCAGCAGCTTAGTCCAGGGTGCAACTAATGAAAAACTGTTTTTT	CASSLVQGATNEKLFF
TRBV19	TRBD2	TRBJ2-7	NA	TGTGCCAGTACGGGACTAGCGGGAGTATCCGAGCAGTACTTC	CASTGLAGVSEQYF
TRBV15	TRBD2	TRBJ2-1	once	TGTGCCACCAGCAGCGAACTAGCGGGAGGGTACAATGAGCAGTTCTTC	CATSSELAGGYNEQFF
TRBV5-1	TRBD2	TRBJ2-1	NA	TGCGCCAGCAGCTTACTAGCGGGAAGGGGAGGTGAGCAGTTCTTC	CASSLLAGRGGEQFF
TRBV5-1	NA	TRBJ2-2	NA	TGCGCCAGCAGCTTGTGGGATGGCGGGGAGCTGTTTTTT	CASSLWDGGELFF
TRBV28	TRBD2	TRBJ2-5	NA	TGTGCCAGCAGTCCCGGACTAGCGGGAGGAGTAGGAGAGACCCAGTACTTC	CASSPGLAGGVGETQYF
TRBV5-4	NA	TRBJ2-4	NA	TGTGCCAGCAGCTTGGATCAGGGGGCCAAAAACATTCAGTACTTC	CASSLDQGAKNIQYF
TRBV18	NA	TRBJ2-2	NA	TGTGCCAGCGCGGAGTGGGAAAAGAACACCGGGGAGCTGTTTTTT	CASAEWEKNTGELFF